This T cell receptor (beta chain) was documented in a study of somatic mutations in cytotoxic T cells in rheumatoid arthritis. The data were produced by immunoSEQ multiplex PCR, yet TCRdb's version contains in-frame clones alone and is incomplete. The table records 4,000 to 5,000 clones, approximately 80% of them present only once. Positive magnetic bead selection, which isolated the CD4+ and CD8+ cells, was followed by a flow cytometry check of purity. CDR1 is SEHNR and CDR2 is FQNEAQ in the germline V gene (reference sequence). The CDR3 runs to 11 residues. Trimming stripped 1 base from V and 5 bases from J, with 0 bases between. Overall study findings and caveats: Patients with rheumatoid arthritis did not differ significantly from age-matched healthy controls in CD8+ T-cell clonality.

This clone has a handful of counts. Its antigen is as yet unknown. Sample: CD8+ T cells sorted from blood. The TCR sequence derives from an adult with rheumatoid arthritis. The rearrangement joins TRBV7-9 to TRBJ1-3, with D uncertain. Here the CDR3 reads CASSLGNTIYF. The CDR3 DNA is TGTGCCAGCAGCTTAGGAAACACCATATATTTT.